The 25 T cell receptor beta chains given below trace back to one sample, sequenced in a study of shared clonotypes between healthy human individuals. Generated by immunoSEQ multiplex PCR, the TCRdb table keeps only in-frame clones and is missing some. The sample lists about 1.5 million clones; approximately 97% were seen once. Sample: naive CD4+ T cells sorted from blood. Subset meaning: CD45RA+ positively selected. The origin of the receptors is a man between 25 and 39 years old in good health.

The V and J genes are TRBV7-2 and TRBJ2-6, with D perhaps given as TRBD1 or TRBD2 (5 bases each). CDR3 size: 18 residues. The V and J ends lost 5 bases and 1 base respectively, with 18 bases between them. CDR1 SGHTA and CDR2 FQGNSA come from the germline V gene. The CDR3 DNA sequence: TGTGCCAGCAGCCCATTATGGGGGACCGGTTCTGGGGCCAACGTCCTGACTTTC. This gives the protein CASSPLWGTGSGANVLTF.

The chain carries TRBV5-1 and TRBJ2-1; 9 nucleotides match TRBD2. The CDR3 consists of 15 residues. Germline V gene data show CDR1 as SGHRS and CDR2 as YFSETQ. V lost 0 bases and J lost 5; bases outside the gene matches: 3. The CDR3 loop reads CASSLVVAGDNEQFF. As DNA, the CDR3 is TGCGCCAGCAGCTTGGTGGTAGCGGGGGACAATGAGCAGTTCTTC.

The rearrangement uses TRBV18 and TRBJ1-1, with a possible D match to TRBD1 (5 bases). The V and J ends lost 6 bases and 0 bases respectively, with 14 bases between them. Germline V lookup: CDR1 KGHSH, CDR2 LQKENI. The CDR3 covers 15 residues. CDR3 DNA: TGTGCCAGCTCCCCAGGGTTAAGGGTGAACACTGAAGCTTTCTTT. This gives the protein CASSPGLRVNTEAFF.

The chain is built from TRBV29-1 and TRBJ1-2; TRBD1 agrees at 7 bases. This CDR3 is built from 10 residues. With V trimmed by 7 bases and J by 8 bases, 4 bases remained unmatched. The germline CDR1 and CDR2 sequences are SQVTM and ANQGSEA. CDR3 loop: CSADRDGYTF. In nucleotides, the CDR3 is TGCAGCGCTGACAGGGACGGCTACACCTTC. Based on the CDR3 plus reference TRBV29-1 and TRBJ1-2, the full variable domain is SAVISQKPSRDICQRGTSLTIQCQVDSQVTMMFWYRQQPGQSLTLIATANQGSEATYESGFVIDKFPISRPNLTFSTLTVSNMSPEDSSIYLCSADRDGYTFGSGTRLTVV.

The rearrangement uses TRBV2 and TRBJ2-5; TRBD2 matches at 9 bases. This CDR3 contains 17 residues. CDR1 SNHLY and CDR2 FYNNEI come from the germline V gene. Germline trimming cut 6 bases from V and 9 bases from J; bases unmatched to any gene: 20. Written as DNA, the CDR3 is TGTGCCAGCAGCGCCAATTGGCGGGAGGGCCGACCCCCGTCCCAGTACTTC. It yields the protein CASSANWREGRPPSQYF.

This chain joins TRBV10-3 and TRBJ2-2; 13 bases agree with TRBD2. The germline gives CDR1 ENHRY, CDR2 SYGVKD. This CDR3 comprises 16 residues. Trimming cost V 7 bases and J 5 bases; bases outside gene matches: 7. The CDR3 DNA is TGTGCCATCAACACCGGGACTAGCGGGAAAACCGGGGAGCTGTTTTTT. Amino acids: CAINTGTSGKTGELFF.

V and J are TRBV14 and TRBJ1-2, with a possible D match to TRBD1 (6 bases). V dropped 6 bases and J dropped 8 bases, with 10 bases sitting between them. This CDR3 is built from 11 residues. Germline CDR1 is SGHDN and CDR2 is FVKESK. The CDR3 loop reads CASRGRGGYTF. CDR3 DNA: TGTGCCAGCAGGGGCAGGGGCGGCTACACCTTC.

This clone came up once. The chain employs TRBV11-2 and TRBJ2-5; D is perhaps TRBD1 (5 bases). The CDR3 is 15 amino acids. Per germline, CDR1 SGHAT and CDR2 FQNNGV. V lost 0 bases and J 3 bases, leaving 11 bases between the germline ends. The CDR3 DNA follows: TGTGCCAGCAGCTTAGATAAATGGGGCGAAGAGACCCAGTACTTC. This sequence encodes CASSLDKWGEETQYF. Filled out from reference TRBV11-2 and TRBJ2-5, the complete variable domain reads EAGVAQSPRYKIIEKRQSVAFWCNPISGHATLYWYQQILGQGPKLLIQFQNNGVVDDSQLPKDRFSAERLKGVDSTLKIQPAKLEDSAVYLCASSLDKWGEETQYFGPGTRLLVL.

This chain uses TRBV7-9 with TRBJ2-7; possibly TRBD2 for D (5 bases). The length of the CDR3 is 15 residues. The V gene lost 0 bases and the J gene lost 4 bases, with 13 bases spanning the gap. CDR1 and CDR2 from the germline V gene are SEHNR and FQNEAQ (reference sequence). The DNA for the CDR3 is TGTGCCAGCAGCTTAGCGACGGGATTAAGTTACGAGCAGTACTTC. The encoded protein is CASSLATGLSYEQYF.

This clone was counted a single time. The V call is TRBV5-1, the J call TRBJ2-1, with TRBD2 matching 12 bases. The V segment lost 4 bases and the J segment 4 bases; nucleotides outside the gene matches: 6. CDR1 and CDR2 (germline): SGHRS, YFSETQ. The CDR3 consists of 16 residues. CDR3 sequence (DNA): TGCGCCAGCAGCCAACAGACTAGCGGGAGTTACAATGAGCAGTTCTTC. Protein: CASSQQTSGSYNEQFF.

This clone occurred once. The genes are TRBV4-2 and TRBJ1-4; possibly TRBD1 for D (5 bases). This CDR3 spans 16 amino acids. Trimming cost V 0 bases and J 8 bases, with 16 bases left between them. The V gene's germline CDR1 is LGHNA and CDR2 YNFKEQ. CDR3 sequence (DNA): TGTGCCAGCAGCCAAGATGATTCACAGGTGTCCGAAAAACTGTTTTTT. It yields the protein CASSQDDSQVSEKLFF.

V is TRBV11-3 and J is TRBJ2-7; 7 bases fit TRBD2. The germline V gene encodes CDR1 SGHNT and CDR2 YENEEA. The CDR3 extends over 15 amino acids. V lost 6 bases, J lost 0 bases, and 8 bases stayed unmatched. This CDR3 reads CASSPGGDRSYEQYF. The CDR3 coding sequence is TGTGCCAGCAGTCCGGGAGGCGACCGCTCCTACGAGCAGTACTTC.

This rearrangement joins TRBV28 to TRBJ2-7; tentatively, D is TRBD1 (6 bases). The CDR3 is 15 residues long. Germline values: CDR1 MDHEN, CDR2 SYDVKM. The germline V and J ends were trimmed by 7 bases and 2 bases, with 18 bases remaining between them. CDR3 residues: CASTTSGHAPYEQYF. The CDR3 coding sequence is TGTGCCAGCACAACCTCGGGACATGCCCCCTACGAGCAGTACTTC.

The rearrangement links TRBV27 to TRBJ1-4; no clear D gene. Deletions cut 2 bases from V and 6 bases from J, with 7 bases between. The CDR3 runs to 13 residues. CDR1 and CDR2 from the germline V gene are MNHEY and SMNVEV (reference sequence). As DNA, the CDR3 is TGTGCCAGCAGTTTAGGGGTGTATGAAAAACTGTTTTTT. Amino acids: CASSLGVYEKLFF.

The chain carries TRBV5-6 and TRBJ2-7; 7 bases align to TRBD1. The CDR3 length is 15 residues. CDR1 is SGHDT and CDR2 is YYEEEE in the germline V gene. J lost 4 bases, V lost 4 bases, and 11 bases had no gene match. Here the CDR3 reads CASSDLGQASYEQYF. CDR3 bases: TGTGCCAGCAGCGACTTAGGACAGGCTAGTTACGAGCAGTACTTC. Looking up the rest from reference TRBV5-6 and TRBJ2-7 gives the full variable domain: DAGVTQSPTHLIKTRGQQVTLRCSPKSGHDTVSWYQQALGQGPQFIFQYYEEEERQRGNFPDRFSGHQFPNYSSELNVNALLLGDSALYLCASSDLGQASYEQYFGPGTRLTVT.

The chain carries TRBV7-9 and TRBJ2-2; 11 nucleotides match TRBD2. The CDR3 consists of 15 residues. Trimming at V came to 6 bases and at J to 3 bases, leaving 3 bases not matched to a gene. In germline, CDR1 is SEHNR, CDR2 FQNEAQ (reference sequence). CDR3 coding DNA: TGTGCCAGCAGTCGGACTAGCGGGTACACCGGGGAGCTGTTTTTT. Its protein product is CASSRTSGYTGELFF.

The chain combines TRBV19 with TRBJ1-5; D gene unclear. V shed 5 bases and J shed 6 bases, with 17 bases lying between them. Germline V CDR1 and CDR2: LNHDA, SQIVND (reference sequence). The CDR3 contains 15 residues. The CDR3 region has the DNA TGTGCCAGTAGTCCTCGACACGGGAGTGGTCAGCCCCAGCATTTT. Amino acids: CASSPRHGSGQPQHF.

This clone was found once. The chain links TRBV30 to TRBJ1-5; D is perhaps TRBD1 (6 bases). The ends were cut back, 3 bases at V and 6 bases at J, with 15 bases in the middle. CDR1 GTSNPN and CDR2 SVGIG come from the germline V gene (reference sequence). This CDR3 contains 14 residues. The chain's CDR3 is CAWSDGTLSQPQHF. CDR3 nucleotide sequence: TGTGCCTGGAGCGACGGGACATTGAGTCAGCCCCAGCATTTT.

V and J are TRBV18 and TRBJ2-3; 8 nucleotides line up with TRBD2. Germline V gene data show CDR1 as KGHSH and CDR2 as LQKENI. This CDR3 has 17 residues. Germline trimming cut 5 bases from V and 0 bases from J; bases unmatched to any gene: 10. CDR3 sequence: CASSALTSGLSTDTQYF. Written as DNA, the CDR3 is TGTGCCAGCTCAGCACTCACTAGCGGTCTGAGCACAGATACGCAGTATTTT.

The rearrangement links TRBV5-1 to TRBJ2-6, with D hard to call. Trimming stripped 0 bases from V and 2 bases from J, with 9 bases between. Germline assignment: CDR1 SGHRS and CDR2 YFSETQ. This CDR3 is 16 amino acids long. The CDR3, as DNA: TGCGCCAGCAGCTTGGTCCATGACACTGGGGCCAACGTCCTGACTTTC. Translated, it gives CASSLVHDTGANVLTF.

The rearrangement links TRBV28 to TRBJ1-2; the D gene is possibly TRBD1 (6 bases). The CDR3 length is 13 residues. Trimming took 6 bases from V and 7 from J, leaving 15 bases between them. The germline gives CDR1 MDHEN, CDR2 SYDVKM. The DNA for the CDR3 is TGTGCCAGCAGCCCGCGGAGGGGGGCTGGCTACACCTTC. It yields the protein CASSPRRGAGYTF.

Notes on this clone: This CDR3 is also generated by other DNA sequences in the sample. The gene calls are TRBV9 and TRBJ2-1; 9 bases map to TRBD2. The CDR3 spans 14 residues. V shed 1 base and J 4 bases; nucleotides not matched to a gene: 0. CDR1 and CDR2 (germline): SGDLS, YYNGEE. The CDR3 DNA reads as TGTGCCAGCAGCGTAACTAGCGGGTACAATGAGCAGTTCTTC. This codes for CASSVTSGYNEQFF.

V is TRBV7-9 and J is TRBJ1-4; D uncertain. Germline V gene sequence: CDR1 SEHNR, CDR2 FQNEAQ (reference sequence). Trimming pared 1 base from V and 8 bases from J, leaving 11 bases between. The CDR3 runs to 14 residues. The CDR3 region has the DNA TGTGCCAGCAGCTTAGTGGCAGACCTCGAAAAACTGTTTTTT. Translating it yields CASSLVADLEKLFF.

This clone was found once. V gene TRBV4-1 combines with J gene TRBJ2-3, with D perhaps being TRBD1 or TRBD2 (5 bases each). This CDR3 has 14 amino acids. The germline V and J ends were trimmed by 4 bases and 6 bases, with 14 bases remaining between them. Germline-derived CDR1 and CDR2 are MGHRA and YSYEKL. In DNA form, the CDR3 reads TGCGCCAGCAGCCGCGCTCTAGCAGGGGATACGCAGTATTTT. Translation gives CASSRALAGDTQYF.

The CDR3 DNA sequence: TGTGCCATCGGGGGGACAGCAAGCTCCTACGAGCAGTACTTC. Translated: CAIGGTASSYEQYF. The genes are TRBV10-3 and TRBJ2-7, with D perhaps TRBD1 (7 bases). Germline V CDR1 and CDR2: ENHRY, SYGVKD. The V end was cut by 8 bases, the J end by 0 bases, with 14 bases between. This CDR3 region has 14 residues.